The T cell receptor beta chain under discussion was sequenced for a study of glioma-infiltrating T cells. Using RNA template, CDR3s of TCR alpha and beta were amplified with iRepertoire arm-PCR. Input was 100-400 ng of tissue mRNA or PBMC total RNA. TCRdb redid the calling of the multiplex PCR reads with MiXCR, one entry per CDR3 protein. This sample has some 10,000 distinct CDR3 sequences, with 50% to 65% found just once. Study-wide points: Gliomas, especially low-grade, showed above-expected tissue-blood divergence; non-neoplastic patients showed below. CDR3 overlap between tissue and blood was very small.

Ten or more counts support this clonotype. Its antigen is still unknown. The V end lost 3 bases, the J end lost 3 bases, and 15 bases lay between the germline ends. Germline V lookup: CDR1 SNHLY, CDR2 FYNNEI. There are 15 residues in the CDR3. The genes are TRBV2 and TRBJ2-7; possible D gene TRBD2, 6 bases. Sequenced input: glioma tissue, nonneoplastic brain tissue, or PBMCs (not recorded which). This receptor was identified in a human donor with low-grade glioma or glioblastoma, undergoing nonglioma brain surgery, or in good health (not recorded which). The CDR3 is CASSDGGAANYEQYF. DNA of the CDR3: TGTGCCAGCAGTGACGGGGGAGCGGCCAACTACGAGCAGTACTTC.